The 8 T cell receptor beta chains below all came from one sample that was sequenced in a study of cytomegalovirus exposure and HLA in healthy donors. The PCR used 60 Vbeta and 13 Jbeta primers. Method: immunoSEQ multiplex PCR; TCRdb's copy keeps in-frame clones and lacks some. This sample yields about 150,000 clones, of which about 82% are seen a single time; around 2% belongs to the top ten. The specimen sequenced was PBMCs. All receptors come from a female donor in good health and CMV-seropositive.

The chain couples TRBV5-4 to TRBJ2-5; 14 bases match TRBD2. V shed 4 bases, J shed 4 bases, and the junction held 6 bases outside the gene matches. The CDR3 is 16 residues long. The germline gives CDR1 SGHNT, CDR2 YYREEE (reference sequence). The CDR3 is CASSPGLAGGGETQYF. As DNA, the CDR3 is TGTGCCAGCAGCCCCGGACTAGCGGGAGGAGGAGAGACCCAGTACTTC. The variable domain in full, with the rest retrieved from reference TRBV5-4 and TRBJ2-5, is ETGVTQSPTHLIKTRGQQVTLRCSSQSGHNTVSWYQQALGQGPQFIFQYYREEENGRGNFPPRFSGLQFPNYSSELNVNALELDDSALYLCASSPGLAGGGETQYFGPGTRLLVL.

This chain uses TRBV6-1 with TRBJ2-7; weak D call: TRBD2 (5 bases). Germline V gene sequence: CDR1 MNHNS, CDR2 SASEGT. This CDR3 contains 13 residues. V lost 5 bases and J 4 bases, leaving 12 bases between the germline ends. The CDR3 sequence is CASSRHEGYEQYF. CDR3 sequence (DNA): TGTGCCAGCAGTAGACATGAGGGTTACGAGCAGTACTTC.

The V call is TRBV7-9, the J call TRBJ2-2, with D maybe TRBD2 (5 bases). With 3 bases removed from V and 6 bases from J, the gap between germline ends came to 8 bases. Per the germline V gene, CDR1 is SEHNR and CDR2 is FQNEAQ (reference sequence). CDR3 length: 13 residues. The CDR3 spells CASSLDSPGELFF. In nucleotides, the CDR3 is TGTGCCAGCAGCTTGGACTCTCCCGGGGAGCTGTTTTTT.

The CDR3 bases are TGCGCCAGCAGGGGACTAGCGGGGGCCTACGAGCAGTACTTC. Translation gives CASRGLAGAYEQYF. The chain is built from TRBV5-1 and TRBJ2-7; TRBD2 matches at 14 bases. Germline loops: CDR1 SGHRS, CDR2 YFSETQ. The junction had 0 bases not matched to a gene; V was cut back by 5 bases and J by 2 bases. The length of the CDR3 is 14 residues.

This CDR3 is CATSLGTRGTDTQYF. The CDR3 DNA follows: TGTGCCACCAGCCTCGGAACCCGGGGCACAGATACGCAGTATTTT. V is TRBV15 and J is TRBJ2-3; no clear D. Trimming stripped 5 bases from V and 1 base from J, with 13 bases between. The length of the CDR3 is 15 residues. Per the germline V gene, CDR1 is LNHNV and CDR2 is YYDKDF (reference sequence).

The rearrangement joins TRBV28 to TRBJ1-4; 7 nucleotides agree with TRBD1. CDR3 length: 15 amino acids. Germline V gene data show CDR1 as MDHEN and CDR2 as SYDVKM. J gave up 3 bases and V 5 bases, and 6 bases lay outside the gene matches. In DNA, the CDR3 is TGTGCCAGCAGTGATGACAGGGAAGCTAATGAAAAACTGTTTTTT. Encoded protein: CASSDDREANEKLFF. The whole variable domain, remainder taken from reference TRBV28 and TRBJ1-4, is DVKVTQSSRYLVKRTGEKVFLECVQDMDHENMFWYRQDPGLGLRLIYFSYDVKMKEKGDIPEGYSVSREKKERFSLILESASTNQTSMYLCASSDDREANEKLFFGSGTQLSVL.

This chain connects TRBV6-6 to TRBJ1-1, with D tentatively TRBD1 (6 bases). With 6 bases removed from V and 6 bases from J, the gap between germline ends came to 17 bases. Germline V gene sequence: CDR1 MNHNY, CDR2 SVGAGI (reference sequence). The CDR3 is 14 residues long. CDR3 residues: CASRSGHRGAEAFF. CDR3 bases: TGTGCCAGCAGGTCGGGACACAGAGGGGCTGAAGCTTTCTTT.

V and J are TRBV5-5 and TRBJ2-1; 10 nucleotides match TRBD1. V gave up 0 bases and J gave up 5 bases; unmatched junction bases: 2. This CDR3 is 15 amino acids long. The germline V gene encodes CDR1 SGHKS and CDR2 YYEKEE (reference sequence). DNA of the CDR3: TGTGCCAGCAGCTTGGCCGGGACAGGGGACAATGAGCAGTTCTTC. This codes for CASSLAGTGDNEQFF.